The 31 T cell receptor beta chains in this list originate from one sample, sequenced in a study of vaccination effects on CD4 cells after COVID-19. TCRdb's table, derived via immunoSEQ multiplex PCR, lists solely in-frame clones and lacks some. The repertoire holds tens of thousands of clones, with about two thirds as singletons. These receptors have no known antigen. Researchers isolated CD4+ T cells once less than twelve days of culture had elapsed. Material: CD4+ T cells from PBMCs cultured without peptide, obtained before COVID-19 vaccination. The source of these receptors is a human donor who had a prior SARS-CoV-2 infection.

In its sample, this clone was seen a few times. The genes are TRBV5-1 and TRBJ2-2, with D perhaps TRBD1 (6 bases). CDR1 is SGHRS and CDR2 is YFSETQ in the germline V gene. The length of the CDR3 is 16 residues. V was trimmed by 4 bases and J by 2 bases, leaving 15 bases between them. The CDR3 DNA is TGCGCCAGCAGCCAATGGGCAGGGACAAACACCGGGGAGCTGTTTTTT. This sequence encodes CASSQWAGTNTGELFF.

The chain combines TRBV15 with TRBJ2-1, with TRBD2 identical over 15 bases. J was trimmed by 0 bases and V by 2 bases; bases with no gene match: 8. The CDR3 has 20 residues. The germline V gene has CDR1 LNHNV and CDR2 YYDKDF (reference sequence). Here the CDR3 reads CATSRLRGLAGGSSYNEQFF. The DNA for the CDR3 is TGTGCCACCAGCAGATTGAGGGGACTAGCGGGAGGAAGCTCCTACAATGAGCAGTTCTTC.

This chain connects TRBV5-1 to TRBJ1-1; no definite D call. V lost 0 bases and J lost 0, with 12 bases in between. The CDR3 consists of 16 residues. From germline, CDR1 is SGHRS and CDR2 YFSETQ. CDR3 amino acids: CASSLVGRSMNTEAFF. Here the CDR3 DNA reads TGCGCCAGCAGCTTGGTTGGACGCAGTATGAACACTGAAGCTTTCTTT.

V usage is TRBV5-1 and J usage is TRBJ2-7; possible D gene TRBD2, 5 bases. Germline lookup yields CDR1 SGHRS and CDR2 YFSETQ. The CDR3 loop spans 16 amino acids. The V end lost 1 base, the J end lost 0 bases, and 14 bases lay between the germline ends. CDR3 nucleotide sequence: TGCGCCAGCAGCTTGTTTGCGTCGGGGAGCTCCTACGAGCAGTACTTC. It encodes CASSLFASGSSYEQYF.

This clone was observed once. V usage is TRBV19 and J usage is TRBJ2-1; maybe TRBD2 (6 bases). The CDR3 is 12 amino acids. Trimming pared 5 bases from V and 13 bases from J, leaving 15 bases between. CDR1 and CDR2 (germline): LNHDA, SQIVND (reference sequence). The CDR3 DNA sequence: TGTGCCAGTAGTCCAAATAGCGGTACTCAGTTCTTC. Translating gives CASSPNSGTQFF.

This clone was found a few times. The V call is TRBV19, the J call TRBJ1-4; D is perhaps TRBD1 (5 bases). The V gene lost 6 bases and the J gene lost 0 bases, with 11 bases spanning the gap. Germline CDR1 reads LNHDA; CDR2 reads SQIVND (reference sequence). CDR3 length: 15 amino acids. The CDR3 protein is CASRLWGTTNEKLFF. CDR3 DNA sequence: TGTGCCAGTAGACTGTGGGGGACAACTAATGAAAAACTGTTTTTT.

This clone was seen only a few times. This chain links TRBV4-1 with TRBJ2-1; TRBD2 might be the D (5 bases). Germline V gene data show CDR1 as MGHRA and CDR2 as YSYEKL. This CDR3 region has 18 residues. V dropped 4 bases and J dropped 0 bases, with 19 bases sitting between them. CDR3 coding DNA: TGCGCCAGCAGCCCAAACACTAGACGAACCGCCTCCTACAATGAGCAGTTCTTC. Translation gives CASSPNTRRTASYNEQFF.

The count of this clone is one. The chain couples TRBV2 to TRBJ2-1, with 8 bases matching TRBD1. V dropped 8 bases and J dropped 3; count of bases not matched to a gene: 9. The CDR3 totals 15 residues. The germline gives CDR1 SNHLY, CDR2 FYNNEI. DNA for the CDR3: TGTGCCAGCGTAATCACAGGGGGTGACTACAATGAGCAGTTCTTC. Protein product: CASVITGGDYNEQFF.

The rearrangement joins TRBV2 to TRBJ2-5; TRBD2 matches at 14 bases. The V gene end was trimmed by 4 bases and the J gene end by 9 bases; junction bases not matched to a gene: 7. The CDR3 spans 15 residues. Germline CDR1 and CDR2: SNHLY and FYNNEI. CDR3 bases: TGTGCCAGCAGTGTGACTAGCGGGGGGGCCCAGGCCCAGTACTTC. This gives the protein CASSVTSGGAQAQYF.

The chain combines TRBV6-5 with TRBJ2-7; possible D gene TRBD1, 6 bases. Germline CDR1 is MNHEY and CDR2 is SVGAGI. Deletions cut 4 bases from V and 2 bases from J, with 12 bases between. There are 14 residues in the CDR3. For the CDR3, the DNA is TGTGCCAGCAGTTCAGGGACACGACCCTACGAGCAGTACTTC. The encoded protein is CASSSGTRPYEQYF.

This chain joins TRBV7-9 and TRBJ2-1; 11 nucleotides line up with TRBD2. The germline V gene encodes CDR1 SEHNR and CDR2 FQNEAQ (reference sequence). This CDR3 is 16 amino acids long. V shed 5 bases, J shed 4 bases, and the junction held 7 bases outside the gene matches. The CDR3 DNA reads TGTGCCAGCAGCGGCACCGGGACTAGCGGATACAATGAGCAGTTCTTC. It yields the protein CASSGTGTSGYNEQFF.

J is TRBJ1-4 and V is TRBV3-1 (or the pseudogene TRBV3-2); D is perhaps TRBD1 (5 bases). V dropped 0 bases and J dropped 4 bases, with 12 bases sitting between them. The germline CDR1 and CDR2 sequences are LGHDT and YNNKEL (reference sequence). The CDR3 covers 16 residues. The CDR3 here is CASSQDRGGDNEKLFF. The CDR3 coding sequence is TGTGCCAGCAGCCAAGATCGGGGCGGTGATAATGAAAAACTGTTTTTT.

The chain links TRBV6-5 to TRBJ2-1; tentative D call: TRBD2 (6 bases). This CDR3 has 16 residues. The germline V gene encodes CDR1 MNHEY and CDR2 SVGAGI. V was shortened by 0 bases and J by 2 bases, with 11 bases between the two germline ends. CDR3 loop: CASSYSSGGTYNEQFF. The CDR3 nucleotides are TGTGCCAGCAGTTACTCTAGCGGAGGGACCTACAATGAGCAGTTCTTC.

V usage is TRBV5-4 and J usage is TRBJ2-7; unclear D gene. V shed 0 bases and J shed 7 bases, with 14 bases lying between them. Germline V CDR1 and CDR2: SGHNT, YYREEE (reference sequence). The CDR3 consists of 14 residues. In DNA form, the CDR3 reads TGTGCCAGCAGCTTGGTCGGTCAGCCGTATGAGCAGTACTTC. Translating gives CASSLVGQPYEQYF.

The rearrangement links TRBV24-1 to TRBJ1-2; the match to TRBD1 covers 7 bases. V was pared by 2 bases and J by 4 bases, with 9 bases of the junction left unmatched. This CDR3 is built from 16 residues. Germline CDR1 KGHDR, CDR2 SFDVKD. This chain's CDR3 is CATSDSNVGQLYGYTF. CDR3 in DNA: TGTGCCACCAGTGATTCGAACGTGGGACAGCTCTATGGCTACACCTTC.

The CDR3 loop is CSVTSLSRTYEQYF. The CDR3 DNA follows: TGCAGCGTCACGTCACTATCCCGGACCTACGAGCAGTACTTC. The V gene is TRBV29-1, the J gene TRBJ2-7, with D unclear. The CDR3 totals 14 residues. Trimming took 6 bases from V and 2 from J, leaving 17 bases between them. Per the germline V gene, CDR1 is SQVTM and CDR2 is ANQGSEA.

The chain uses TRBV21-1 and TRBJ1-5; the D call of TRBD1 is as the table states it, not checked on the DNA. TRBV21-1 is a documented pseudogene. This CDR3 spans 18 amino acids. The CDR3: CASSHRDSLNHSNQPQHF. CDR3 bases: TGTGCCAGCAGCCACCGGGACAGCTTAAACCATAGCAATCAGCCCCAGCATTTT.

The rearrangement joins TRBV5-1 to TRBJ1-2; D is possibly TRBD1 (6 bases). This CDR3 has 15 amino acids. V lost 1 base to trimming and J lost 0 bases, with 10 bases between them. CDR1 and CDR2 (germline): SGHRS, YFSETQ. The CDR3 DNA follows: TGCGCCAGCAGCTTGTTAGGGGGTACTAACTATGGCTACACCTTC. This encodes CASSLLGGTNYGYTF.

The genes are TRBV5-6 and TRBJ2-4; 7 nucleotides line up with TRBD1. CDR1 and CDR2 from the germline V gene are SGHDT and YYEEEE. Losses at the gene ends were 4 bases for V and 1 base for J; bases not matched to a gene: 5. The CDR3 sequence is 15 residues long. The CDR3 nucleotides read TGTGCCAGCAGCCACAGGGGTCTGGCCAAAAACATTCAGTACTTC. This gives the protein CASSHRGLAKNIQYF.

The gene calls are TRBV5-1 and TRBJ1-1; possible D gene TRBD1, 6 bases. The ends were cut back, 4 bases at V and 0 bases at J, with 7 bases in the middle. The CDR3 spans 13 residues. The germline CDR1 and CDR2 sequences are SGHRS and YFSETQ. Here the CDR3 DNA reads TGCGCCAGCAGCGGACAGTTGAACACTGAAGCTTTCTTT. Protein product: CASSGQLNTEAFF.

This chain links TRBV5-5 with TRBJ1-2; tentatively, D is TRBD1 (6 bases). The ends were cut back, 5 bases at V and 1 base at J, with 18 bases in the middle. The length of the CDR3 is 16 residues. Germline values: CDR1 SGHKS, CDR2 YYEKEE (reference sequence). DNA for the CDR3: TGTGCCAGCAGTCCAAACAATAACAGGGTTAACTATGGCTACACCTTC. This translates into CASSPNNNRVNYGYTF.

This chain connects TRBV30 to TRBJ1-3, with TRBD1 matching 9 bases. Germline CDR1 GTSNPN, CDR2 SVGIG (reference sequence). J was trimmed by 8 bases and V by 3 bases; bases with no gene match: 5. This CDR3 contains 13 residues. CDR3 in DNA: TGTGCCTGGAGAATACAGGGGGCCTACACCATATATTTT. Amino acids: CAWRIQGAYTIYF.

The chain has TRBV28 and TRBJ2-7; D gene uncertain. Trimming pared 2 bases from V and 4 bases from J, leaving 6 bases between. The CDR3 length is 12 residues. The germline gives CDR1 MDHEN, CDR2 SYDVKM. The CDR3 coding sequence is TGTGCCAGCAGTTTACGTATGTACGAGCAGTACTTC. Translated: CASSLRMYEQYF.

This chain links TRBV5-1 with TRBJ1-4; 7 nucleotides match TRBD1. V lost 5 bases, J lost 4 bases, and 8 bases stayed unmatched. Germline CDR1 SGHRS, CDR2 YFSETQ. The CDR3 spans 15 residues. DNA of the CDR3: TGCGCCAGCAGAGTACAGGGGAGGGATAATGAAAAACTGTTTTTT. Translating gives CASRVQGRDNEKLFF.

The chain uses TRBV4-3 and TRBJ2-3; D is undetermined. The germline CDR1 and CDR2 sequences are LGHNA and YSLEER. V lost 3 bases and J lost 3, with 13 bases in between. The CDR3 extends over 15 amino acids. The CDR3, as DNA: TGCGCCAGCAGCCAGGTTCTATTTGGGACAGATACGCAGTATTTT. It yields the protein CASSQVLFGTDTQYF.

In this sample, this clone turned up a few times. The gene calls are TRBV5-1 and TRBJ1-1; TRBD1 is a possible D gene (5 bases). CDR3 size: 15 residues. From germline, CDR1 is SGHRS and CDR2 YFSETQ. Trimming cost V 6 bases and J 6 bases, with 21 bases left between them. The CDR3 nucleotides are TGCGCCAGCACGCGGGGGGGGGAAGGGTCTCCTGAAGCTTTCTTT. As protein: CASTRGGEGSPEAFF.

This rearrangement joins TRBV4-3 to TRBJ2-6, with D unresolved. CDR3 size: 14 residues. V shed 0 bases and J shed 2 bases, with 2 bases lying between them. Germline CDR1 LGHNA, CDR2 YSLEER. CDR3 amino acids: CASSQEAGANVLTF. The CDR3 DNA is TGCGCCAGCAGCCAAGAGGCTGGGGCCAACGTCCTGACTTTC.

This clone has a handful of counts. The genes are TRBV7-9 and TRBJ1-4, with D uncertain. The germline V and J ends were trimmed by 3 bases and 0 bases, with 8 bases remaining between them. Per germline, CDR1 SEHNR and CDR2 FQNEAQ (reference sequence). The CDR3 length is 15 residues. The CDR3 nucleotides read TGTGCCAGCAGCTTCGATTTTGCAACTAATGAAAAACTGTTTTTT. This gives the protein CASSFDFATNEKLFF.

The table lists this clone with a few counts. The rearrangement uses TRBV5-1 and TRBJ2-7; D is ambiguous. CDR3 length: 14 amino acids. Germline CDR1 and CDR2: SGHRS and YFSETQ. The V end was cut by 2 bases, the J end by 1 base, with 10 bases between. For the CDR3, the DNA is TGCGCCAGCAGCTTTTTACAGTCTTCCTACGAGCAGTACTTC. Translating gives CASSFLQSSYEQYF.

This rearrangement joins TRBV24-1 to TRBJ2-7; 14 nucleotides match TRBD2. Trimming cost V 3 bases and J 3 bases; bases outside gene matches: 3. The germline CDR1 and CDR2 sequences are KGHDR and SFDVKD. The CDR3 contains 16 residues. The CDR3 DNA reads TGTGCCACCAGTGATCCCGGGACTAGCGGGAGCTACGAGCAGTACTTC. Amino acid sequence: CATSDPGTSGSYEQYF.

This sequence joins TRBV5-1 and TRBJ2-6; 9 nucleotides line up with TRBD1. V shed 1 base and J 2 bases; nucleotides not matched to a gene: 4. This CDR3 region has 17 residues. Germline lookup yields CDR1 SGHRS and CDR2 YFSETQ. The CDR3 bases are TGCGCCAGCAGCTTGCGGACAGGGGTGGCTGGGGCCAACGTCCTGACTTTC. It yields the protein CASSLRTGVAGANVLTF.